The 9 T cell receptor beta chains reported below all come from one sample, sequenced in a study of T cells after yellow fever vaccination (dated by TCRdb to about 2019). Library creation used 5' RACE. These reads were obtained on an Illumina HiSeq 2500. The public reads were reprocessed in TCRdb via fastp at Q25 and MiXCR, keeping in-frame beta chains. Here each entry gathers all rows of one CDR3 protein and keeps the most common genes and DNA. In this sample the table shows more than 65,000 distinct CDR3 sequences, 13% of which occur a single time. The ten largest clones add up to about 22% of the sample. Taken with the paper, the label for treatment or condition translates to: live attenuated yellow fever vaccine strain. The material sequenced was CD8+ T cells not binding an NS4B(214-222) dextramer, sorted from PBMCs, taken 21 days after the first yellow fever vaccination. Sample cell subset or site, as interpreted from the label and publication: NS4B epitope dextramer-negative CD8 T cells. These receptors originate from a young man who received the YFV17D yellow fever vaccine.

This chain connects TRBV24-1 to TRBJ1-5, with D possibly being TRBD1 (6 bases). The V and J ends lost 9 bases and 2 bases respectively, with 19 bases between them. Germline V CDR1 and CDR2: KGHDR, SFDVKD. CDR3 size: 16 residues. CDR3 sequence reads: CATSTGSLMGNQPQHF. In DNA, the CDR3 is TGTGCCACCTCGACAGGTAGCCTTATGGGCAATCAGCCCCAGCATTTT.

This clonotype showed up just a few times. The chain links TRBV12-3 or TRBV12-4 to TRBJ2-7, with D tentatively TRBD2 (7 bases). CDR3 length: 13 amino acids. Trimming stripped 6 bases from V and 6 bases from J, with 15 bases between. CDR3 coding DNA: TGTGCCAGCAGGGGGGGGCCAACGGGCGAGCAGTACTTC. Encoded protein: CASRGGPTGEQYF.

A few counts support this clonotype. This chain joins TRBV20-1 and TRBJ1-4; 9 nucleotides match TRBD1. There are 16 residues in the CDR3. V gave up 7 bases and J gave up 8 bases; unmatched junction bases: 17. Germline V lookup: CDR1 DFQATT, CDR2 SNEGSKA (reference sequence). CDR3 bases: TGCAGTGTCCCGGGACAGGGTGTATATGTGGAGGAAAAACTGTTTTTT. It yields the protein CSVPGQGVYVEEKLFF.

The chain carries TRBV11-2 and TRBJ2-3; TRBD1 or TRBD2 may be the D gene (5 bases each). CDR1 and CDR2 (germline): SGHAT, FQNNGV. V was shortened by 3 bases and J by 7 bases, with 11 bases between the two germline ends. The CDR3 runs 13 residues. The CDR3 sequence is CASSLGEMNTQYF. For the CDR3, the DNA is TGTGCCAGCAGCTTGGGGGAGATGAATACGCAGTATTTT.

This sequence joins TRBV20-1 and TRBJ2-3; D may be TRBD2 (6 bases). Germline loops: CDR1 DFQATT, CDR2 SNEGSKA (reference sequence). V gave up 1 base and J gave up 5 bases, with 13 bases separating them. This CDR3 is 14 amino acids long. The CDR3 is CSARVPGGRDTQYF. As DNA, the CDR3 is TGCAGTGCTAGAGTCCCCGGGGGTCGAGATACGCAGTATTTT.

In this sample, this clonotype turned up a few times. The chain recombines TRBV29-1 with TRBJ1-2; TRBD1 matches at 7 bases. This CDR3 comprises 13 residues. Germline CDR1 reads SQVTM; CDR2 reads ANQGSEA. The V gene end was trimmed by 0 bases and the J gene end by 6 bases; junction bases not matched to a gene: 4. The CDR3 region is CSVEDRQGHGYTF. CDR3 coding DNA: TGCAGCGTTGAAGATCGACAGGGTCATGGCTACACCTTC.

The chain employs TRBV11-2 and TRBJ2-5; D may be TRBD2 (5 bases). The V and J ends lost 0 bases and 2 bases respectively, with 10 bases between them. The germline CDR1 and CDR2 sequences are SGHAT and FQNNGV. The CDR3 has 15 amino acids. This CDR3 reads CASSLEAALQETQYF. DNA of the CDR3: TGTGCCAGCAGCTTAGAAGCGGCTTTACAAGAGACCCAGTACTTC.

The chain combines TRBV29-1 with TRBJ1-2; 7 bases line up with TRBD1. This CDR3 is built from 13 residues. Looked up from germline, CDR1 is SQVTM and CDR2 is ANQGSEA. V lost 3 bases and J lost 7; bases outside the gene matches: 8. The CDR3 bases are TGCAGCGTTGATACAGGGGCCTCGGCTGGCTACACCTTC. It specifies CSVDTGASAGYTF.

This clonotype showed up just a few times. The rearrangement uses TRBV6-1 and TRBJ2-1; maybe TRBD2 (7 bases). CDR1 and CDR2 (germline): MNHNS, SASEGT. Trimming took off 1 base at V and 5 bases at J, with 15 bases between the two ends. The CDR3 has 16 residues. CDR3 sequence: CASSEDSGGGHNEQFF. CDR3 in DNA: TGTGCCAGCAGTGAAGATAGTGGCGGGGGCCACAATGAGCAGTTCTTC.